This T cell receptor (beta chain) was recorded in a study of cytomegalovirus exposure and HLA in healthy donors. Overall study context: Caucasian-associated ancestry cluster membership applied to about four fifths of under 450 genotyped donors.

The primer mix had 60 Vbeta and 13 Jbeta primers. Using immunoSEQ multiplex PCR, the repertoire was profiled, and TCRdb retains in-frame clones only, with some absent. The sample carries about 180,000 clones, 70% to 80% recorded once. Germline V CDR1 and CDR2: SGHAT, FQNNGV. This CDR3 comprises 13 residues. Trimming cost V 5 bases and J 6 bases; bases outside gene matches: 5. Whole-study findings and limits: Specificity for CMV antigens was confirmed in vitro for a few of the CMV-associated chains. There were under 200 TCR beta chains listed as cytomegalovirus-associated. The dataset shows that most TCR sequences were rare, while some public TCRs occurred in many donors.

Turning to this clone: Its antigen is not identified.

The specimen was PBMCs. The chain is built from TRBV11-2 and TRBJ1-2, with TRBD1 identical over 8 bases. This clonotype was obtained from a woman between 35 and 50 years old in good health and CMV-seronegative. The CDR3 bases are TGTGCCAGCAGCCCGCGGACAGGGAATGGCTACACCTTC. Translation: CASSPRTGNGYTF.